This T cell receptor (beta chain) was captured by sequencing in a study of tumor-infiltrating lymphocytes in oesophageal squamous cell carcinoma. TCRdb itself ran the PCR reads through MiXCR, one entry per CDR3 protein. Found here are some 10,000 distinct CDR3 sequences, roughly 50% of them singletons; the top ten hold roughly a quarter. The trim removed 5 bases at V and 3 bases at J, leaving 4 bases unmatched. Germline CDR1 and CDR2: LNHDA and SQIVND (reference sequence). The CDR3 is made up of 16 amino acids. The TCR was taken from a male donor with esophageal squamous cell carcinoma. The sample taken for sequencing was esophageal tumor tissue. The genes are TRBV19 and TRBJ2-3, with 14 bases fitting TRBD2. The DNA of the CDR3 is TGTGCCAGTAGTTCTCGGACTAGCGGGGGGACAGATACGCAGTATTTT. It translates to CASSSRTSGGTDTQYF.